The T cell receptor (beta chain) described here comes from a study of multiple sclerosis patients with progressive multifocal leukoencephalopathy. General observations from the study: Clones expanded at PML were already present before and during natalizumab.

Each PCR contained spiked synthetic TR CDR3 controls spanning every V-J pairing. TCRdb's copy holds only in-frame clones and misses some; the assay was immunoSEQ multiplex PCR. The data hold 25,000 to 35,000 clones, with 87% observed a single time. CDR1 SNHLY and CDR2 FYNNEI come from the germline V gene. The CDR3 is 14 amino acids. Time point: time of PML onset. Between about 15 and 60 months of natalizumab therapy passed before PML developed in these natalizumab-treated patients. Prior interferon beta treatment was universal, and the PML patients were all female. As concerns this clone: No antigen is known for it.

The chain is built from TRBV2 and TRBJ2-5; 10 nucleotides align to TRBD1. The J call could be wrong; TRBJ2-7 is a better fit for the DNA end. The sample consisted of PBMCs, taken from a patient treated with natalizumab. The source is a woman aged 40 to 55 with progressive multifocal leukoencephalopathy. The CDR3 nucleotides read TGTGCCAGCAAGGGACAGGGGTCCTCCTACGAGCAGTACTTC. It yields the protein CASKGQGSSYEQYF.